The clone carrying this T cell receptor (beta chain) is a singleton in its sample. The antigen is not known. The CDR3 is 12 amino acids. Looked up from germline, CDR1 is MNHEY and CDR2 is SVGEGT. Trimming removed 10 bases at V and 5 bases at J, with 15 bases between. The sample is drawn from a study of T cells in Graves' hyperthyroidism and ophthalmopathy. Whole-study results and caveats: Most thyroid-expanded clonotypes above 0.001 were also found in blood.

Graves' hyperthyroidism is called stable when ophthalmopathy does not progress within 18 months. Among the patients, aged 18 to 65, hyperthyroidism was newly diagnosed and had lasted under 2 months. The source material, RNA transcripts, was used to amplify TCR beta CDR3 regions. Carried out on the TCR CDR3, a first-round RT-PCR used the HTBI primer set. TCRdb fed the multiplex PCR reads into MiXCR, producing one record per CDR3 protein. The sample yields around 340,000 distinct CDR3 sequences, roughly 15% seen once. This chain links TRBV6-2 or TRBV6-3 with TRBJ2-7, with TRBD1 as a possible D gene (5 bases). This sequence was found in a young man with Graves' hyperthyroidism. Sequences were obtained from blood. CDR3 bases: TGTGCCACTTCTACAGGTTCCAACGAGCAGTACTTC. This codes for CATSTGSNEQYF.